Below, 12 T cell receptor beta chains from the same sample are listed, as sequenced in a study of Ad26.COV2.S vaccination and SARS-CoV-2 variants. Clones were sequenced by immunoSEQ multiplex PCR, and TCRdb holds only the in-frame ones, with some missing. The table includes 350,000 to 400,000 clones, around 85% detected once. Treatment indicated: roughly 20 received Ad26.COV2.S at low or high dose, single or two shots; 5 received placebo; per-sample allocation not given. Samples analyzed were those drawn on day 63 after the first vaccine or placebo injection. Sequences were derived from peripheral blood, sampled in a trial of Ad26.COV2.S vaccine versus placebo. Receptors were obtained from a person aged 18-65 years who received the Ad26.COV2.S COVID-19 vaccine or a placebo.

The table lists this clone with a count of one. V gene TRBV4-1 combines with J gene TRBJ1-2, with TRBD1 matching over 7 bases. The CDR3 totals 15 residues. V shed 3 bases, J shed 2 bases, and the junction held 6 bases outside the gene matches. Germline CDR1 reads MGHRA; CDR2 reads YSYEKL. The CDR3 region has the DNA TGCGCCAGCAGCCATCCCATACAGGGGAACTATGGCTACACCTTC. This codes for CASSHPIQGNYGYTF.

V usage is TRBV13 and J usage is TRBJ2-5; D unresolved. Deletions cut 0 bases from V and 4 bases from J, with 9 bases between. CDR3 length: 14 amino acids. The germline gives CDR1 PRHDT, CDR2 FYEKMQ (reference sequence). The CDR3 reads CASSLGQERETQYF. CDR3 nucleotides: TGTGCCAGCAGCTTAGGTCAAGAGCGAGAGACCCAGTACTTC.

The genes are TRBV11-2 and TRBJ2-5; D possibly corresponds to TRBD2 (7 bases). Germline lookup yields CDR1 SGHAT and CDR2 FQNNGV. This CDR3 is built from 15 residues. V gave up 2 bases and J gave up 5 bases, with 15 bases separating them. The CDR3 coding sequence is TGTGCCAGCAGCTTAAATGGGGGGGCCGGGGAGACCCAGTACTTC. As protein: CASSLNGGAGETQYF.

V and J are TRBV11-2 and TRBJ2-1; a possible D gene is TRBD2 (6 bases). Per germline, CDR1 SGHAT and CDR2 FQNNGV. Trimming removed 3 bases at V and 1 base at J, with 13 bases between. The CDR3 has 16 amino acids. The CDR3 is CASSFRTGTSYNEQFF. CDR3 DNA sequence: TGTGCCAGCAGCTTTAGGACTGGGACTTCCTACAATGAGCAGTTCTTC.

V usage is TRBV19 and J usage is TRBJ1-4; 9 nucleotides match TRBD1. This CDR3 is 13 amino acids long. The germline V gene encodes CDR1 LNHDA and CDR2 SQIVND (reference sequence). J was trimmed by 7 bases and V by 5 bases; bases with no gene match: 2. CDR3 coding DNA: TGTGCCAGTAGTTCGACAGGGGGTGAAAAACTGTTTTTT. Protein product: CASSSTGGEKLFF.

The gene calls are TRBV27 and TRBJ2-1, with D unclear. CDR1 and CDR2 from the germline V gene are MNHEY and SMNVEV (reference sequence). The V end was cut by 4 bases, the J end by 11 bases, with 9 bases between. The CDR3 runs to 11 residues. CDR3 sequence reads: CASSSPPKQFF. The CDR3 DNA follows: TGTGCCAGCAGTTCCCCACCCAAGCAGTTCTTC.

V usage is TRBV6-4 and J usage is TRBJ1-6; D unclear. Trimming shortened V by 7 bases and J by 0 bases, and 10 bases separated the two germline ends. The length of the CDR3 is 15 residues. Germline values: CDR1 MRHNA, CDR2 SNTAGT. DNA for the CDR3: TGTGCCAGCAAGTTCACCAGCTCCTATAATTCACCCCTCCACTTT. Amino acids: CASKFTSSYNSPLHF.

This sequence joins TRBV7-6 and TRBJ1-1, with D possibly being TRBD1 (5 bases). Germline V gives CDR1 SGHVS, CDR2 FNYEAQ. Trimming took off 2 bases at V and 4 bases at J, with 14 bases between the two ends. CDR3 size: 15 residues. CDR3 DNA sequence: TGTGCCAGCAGCTTAACATTGGGGGGAACCACTGAAGCTTTCTTT. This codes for CASSLTLGGTTEAFF.

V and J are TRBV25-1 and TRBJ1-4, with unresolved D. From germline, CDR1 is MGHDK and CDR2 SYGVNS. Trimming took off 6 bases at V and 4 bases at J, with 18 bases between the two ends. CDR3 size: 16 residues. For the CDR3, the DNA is TGTGCCAGCAGCGCTGGGTCTGGCAGCATTAATGAAAAACTGTTTTTT. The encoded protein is CASSAGSGSINEKLFF.

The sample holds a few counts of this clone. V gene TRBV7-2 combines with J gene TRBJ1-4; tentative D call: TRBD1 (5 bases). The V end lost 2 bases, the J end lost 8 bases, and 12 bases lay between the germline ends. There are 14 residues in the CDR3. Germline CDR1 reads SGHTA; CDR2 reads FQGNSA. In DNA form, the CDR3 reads TGTGCCAGCAGCTTACTGACCAGGGAGGAAAAACTGTTTTTT. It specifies CASSLLTREEKLFF.

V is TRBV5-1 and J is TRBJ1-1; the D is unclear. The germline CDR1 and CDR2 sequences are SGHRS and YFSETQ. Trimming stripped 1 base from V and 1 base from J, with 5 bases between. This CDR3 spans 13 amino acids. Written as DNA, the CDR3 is TGCGCCAGCAGCTTGAACTCGAACACTGAAGCTTTCTTT. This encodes CASSLNSNTEAFF.

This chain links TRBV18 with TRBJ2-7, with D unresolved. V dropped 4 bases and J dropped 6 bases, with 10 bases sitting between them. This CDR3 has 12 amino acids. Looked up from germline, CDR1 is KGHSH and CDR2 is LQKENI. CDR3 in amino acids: CASSQGSSEQYF. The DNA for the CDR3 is TGTGCCAGCTCACAAGGGTCGAGCGAGCAGTACTTC.